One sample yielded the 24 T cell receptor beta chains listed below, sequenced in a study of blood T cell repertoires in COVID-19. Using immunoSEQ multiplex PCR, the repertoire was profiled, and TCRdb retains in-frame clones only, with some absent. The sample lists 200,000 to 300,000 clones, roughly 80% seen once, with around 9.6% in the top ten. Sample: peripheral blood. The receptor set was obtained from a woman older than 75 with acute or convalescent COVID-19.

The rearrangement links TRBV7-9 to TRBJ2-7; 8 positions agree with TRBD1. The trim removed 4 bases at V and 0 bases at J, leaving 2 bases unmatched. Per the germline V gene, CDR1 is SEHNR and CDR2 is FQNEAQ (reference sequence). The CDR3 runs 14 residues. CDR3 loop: CASSSDRGSYEQYF. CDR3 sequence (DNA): TGTGCCAGCAGCTCCGACAGGGGCTCCTACGAGCAGTACTTC.

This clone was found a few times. DNA of the CDR3: TGTGCCAGCAGCTTAAAACGGAGTAACTCTGGAAACACCATATATTTT. As protein: CASSLKRSNSGNTIYF. The rearrangement uses TRBV7-2 and TRBJ1-3; no clear D gene. The CDR3 sequence is 16 residues long. The germline gives CDR1 SGHTA, CDR2 FQGNSA. The V and J ends lost 2 bases and 0 bases respectively, with 11 bases between them.

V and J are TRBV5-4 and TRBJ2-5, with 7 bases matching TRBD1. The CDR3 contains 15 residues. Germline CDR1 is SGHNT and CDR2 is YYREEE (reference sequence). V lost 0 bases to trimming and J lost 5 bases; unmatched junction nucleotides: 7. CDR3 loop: CASSLGDRAGETQYF. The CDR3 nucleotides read TGTGCCAGCAGCTTGGGAGACAGGGCTGGGGAGACCCAGTACTTC.

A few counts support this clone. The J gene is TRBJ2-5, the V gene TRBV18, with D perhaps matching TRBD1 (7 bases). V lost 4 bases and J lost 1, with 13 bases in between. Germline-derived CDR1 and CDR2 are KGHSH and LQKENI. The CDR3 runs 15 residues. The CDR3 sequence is CASSQGGTAQETQYF. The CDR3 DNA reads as TGTGCCAGCTCACAAGGCGGGACAGCCCAAGAGACCCAGTACTTC.

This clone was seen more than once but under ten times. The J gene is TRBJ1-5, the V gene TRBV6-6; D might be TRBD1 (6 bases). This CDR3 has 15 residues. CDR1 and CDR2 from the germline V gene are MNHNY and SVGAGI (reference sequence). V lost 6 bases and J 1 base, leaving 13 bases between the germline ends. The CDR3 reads CASSQQGGSNQPQHF. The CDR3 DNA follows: TGTGCCAGCAGCCAACAGGGAGGGAGCAATCAGCCCCAGCATTTT.

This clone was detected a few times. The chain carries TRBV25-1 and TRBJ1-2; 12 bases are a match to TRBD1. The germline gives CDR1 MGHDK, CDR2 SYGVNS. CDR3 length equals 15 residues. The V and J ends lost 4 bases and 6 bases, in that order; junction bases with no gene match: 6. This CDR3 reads CASSAPGTGGHGYTF. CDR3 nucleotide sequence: TGTGCCAGCAGTGCCCCCGGGACAGGGGGCCATGGCTACACCTTC.

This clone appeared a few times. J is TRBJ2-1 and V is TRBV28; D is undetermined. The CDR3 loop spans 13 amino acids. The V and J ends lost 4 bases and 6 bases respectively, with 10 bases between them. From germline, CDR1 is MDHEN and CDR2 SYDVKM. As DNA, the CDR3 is TGTGCCAGCAGTTACCCGGTGCCCAATGAGCAGTTCTTC. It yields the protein CASSYPVPNEQFF.

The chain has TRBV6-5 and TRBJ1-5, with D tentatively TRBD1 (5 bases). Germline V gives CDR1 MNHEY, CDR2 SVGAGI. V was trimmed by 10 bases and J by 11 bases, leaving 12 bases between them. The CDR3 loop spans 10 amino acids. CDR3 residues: CATGFGTQHF. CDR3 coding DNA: TGTGCCACAGGGTTTGGGACCCAGCATTTT.

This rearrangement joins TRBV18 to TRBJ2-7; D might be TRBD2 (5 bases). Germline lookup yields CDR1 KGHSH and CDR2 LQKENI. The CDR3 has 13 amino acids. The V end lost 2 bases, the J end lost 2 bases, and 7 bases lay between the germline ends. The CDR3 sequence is CASSPNGAYEQYF. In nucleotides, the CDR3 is TGTGCCAGCTCACCAAACGGGGCCTACGAGCAGTACTTC.

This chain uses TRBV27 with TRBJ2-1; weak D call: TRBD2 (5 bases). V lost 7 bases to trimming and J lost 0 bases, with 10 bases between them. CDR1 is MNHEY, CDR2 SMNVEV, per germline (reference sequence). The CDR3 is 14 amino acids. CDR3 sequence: CASTGSLSYNEQFF. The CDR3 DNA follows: TGTGCCAGCACGGGGTCCCTCTCCTACAATGAGCAGTTCTTC.

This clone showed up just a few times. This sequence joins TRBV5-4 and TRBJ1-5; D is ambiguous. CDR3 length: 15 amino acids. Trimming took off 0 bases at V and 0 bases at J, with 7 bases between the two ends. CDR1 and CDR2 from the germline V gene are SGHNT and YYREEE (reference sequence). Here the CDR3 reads CASSLGLNSNQPQHF. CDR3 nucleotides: TGTGCCAGCAGCTTGGGACTGAATAGCAATCAGCCCCAGCATTTT.

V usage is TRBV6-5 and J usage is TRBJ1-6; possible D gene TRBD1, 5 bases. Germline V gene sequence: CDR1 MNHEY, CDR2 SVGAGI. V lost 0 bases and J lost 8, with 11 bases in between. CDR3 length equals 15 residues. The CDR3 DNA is TGTGCCAGCAGTTACTCCCATTCGGGGGATTCACCCCTCCACTTT. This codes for CASSYSHSGDSPLHF.

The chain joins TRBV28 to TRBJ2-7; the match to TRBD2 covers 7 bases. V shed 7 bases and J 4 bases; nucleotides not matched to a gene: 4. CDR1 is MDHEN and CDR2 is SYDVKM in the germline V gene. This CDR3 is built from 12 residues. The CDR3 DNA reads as TGTGCCAGCACCGCGCGGGGGTACGAGCAGTACTTC. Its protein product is CASTARGYEQYF.

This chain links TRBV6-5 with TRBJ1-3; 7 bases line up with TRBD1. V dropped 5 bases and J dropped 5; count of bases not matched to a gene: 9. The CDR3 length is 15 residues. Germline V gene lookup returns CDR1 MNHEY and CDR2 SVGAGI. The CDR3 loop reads CASSTRGSRRNTIYF. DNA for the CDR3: TGTGCCAGCAGTACCAGGGGGAGCCGTAGAAACACCATATATTTT.

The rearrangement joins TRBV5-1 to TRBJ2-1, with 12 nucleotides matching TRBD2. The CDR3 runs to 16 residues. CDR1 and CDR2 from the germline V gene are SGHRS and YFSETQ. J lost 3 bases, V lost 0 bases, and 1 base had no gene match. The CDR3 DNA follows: TGCGCCAGCAGCTTGGCTAGCGGGGGGGTCTACAATGAGCAGTTCTTC. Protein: CASSLASGGVYNEQFF.

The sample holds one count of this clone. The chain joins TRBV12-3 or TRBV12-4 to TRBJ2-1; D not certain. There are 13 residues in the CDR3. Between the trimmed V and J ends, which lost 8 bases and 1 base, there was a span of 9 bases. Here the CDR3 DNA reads TGTGCCAGCGGCCCACCATCCTACAATGAGCAGTTCTTC. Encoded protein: CASGPPSYNEQFF.

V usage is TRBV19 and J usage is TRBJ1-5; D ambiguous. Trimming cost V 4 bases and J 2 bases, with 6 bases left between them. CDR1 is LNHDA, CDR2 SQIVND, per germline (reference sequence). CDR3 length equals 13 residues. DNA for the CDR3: TGTGCCAGTAGTAGGAGGGGCAATCAGCCCCAGCATTTT. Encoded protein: CASSRRGNQPQHF.

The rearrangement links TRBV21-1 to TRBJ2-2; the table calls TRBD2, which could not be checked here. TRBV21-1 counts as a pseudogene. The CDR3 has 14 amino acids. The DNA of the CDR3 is TGTGCCAGCAGCAACGGGAGGAACACCGGGGAGCTGTTTTTT. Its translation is CASSNGRNTGELFF.

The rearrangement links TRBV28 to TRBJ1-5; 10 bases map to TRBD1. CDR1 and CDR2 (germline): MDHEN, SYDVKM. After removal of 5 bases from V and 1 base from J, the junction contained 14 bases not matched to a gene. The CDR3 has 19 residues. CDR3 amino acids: CASSPLGQGGVGSNQPQHF. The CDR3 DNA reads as TGTGCCAGCAGTCCACTCGGACAGGGGGGAGTCGGGAGCAATCAGCCCCAGCATTTT.

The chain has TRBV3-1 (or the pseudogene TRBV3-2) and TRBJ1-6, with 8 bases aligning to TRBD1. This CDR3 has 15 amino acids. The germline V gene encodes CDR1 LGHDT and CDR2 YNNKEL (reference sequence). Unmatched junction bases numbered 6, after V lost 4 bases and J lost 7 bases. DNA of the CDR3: TGTGCCAGCAGCCCGAGGGACAGGAGAAATTCACCCCTCCACTTT. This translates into CASSPRDRRNSPLHF.

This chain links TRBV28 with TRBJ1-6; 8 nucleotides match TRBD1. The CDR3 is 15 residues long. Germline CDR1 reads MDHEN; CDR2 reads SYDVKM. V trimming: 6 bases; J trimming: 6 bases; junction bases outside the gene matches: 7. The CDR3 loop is CASSITGGRNSPLHF. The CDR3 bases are TGTGCCAGCAGCATAACAGGGGGACGTAATTCACCCCTCCACTTT.

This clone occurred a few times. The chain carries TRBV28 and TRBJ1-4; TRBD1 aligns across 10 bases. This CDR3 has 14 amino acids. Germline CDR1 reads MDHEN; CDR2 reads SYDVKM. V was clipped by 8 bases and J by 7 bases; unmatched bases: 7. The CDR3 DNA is TGTGCCAGCGCGCGGGGACAGGGGAGTGAAAAACTGTTTTTT. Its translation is CASARGQGSEKLFF.

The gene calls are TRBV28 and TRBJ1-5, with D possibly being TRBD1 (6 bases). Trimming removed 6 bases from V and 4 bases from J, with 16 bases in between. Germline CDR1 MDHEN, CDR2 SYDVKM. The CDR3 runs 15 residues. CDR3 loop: CASRIPDRRNQPQHF. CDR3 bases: TGTGCCAGCAGAATTCCCGACAGGAGGAATCAGCCCCAGCATTTT.

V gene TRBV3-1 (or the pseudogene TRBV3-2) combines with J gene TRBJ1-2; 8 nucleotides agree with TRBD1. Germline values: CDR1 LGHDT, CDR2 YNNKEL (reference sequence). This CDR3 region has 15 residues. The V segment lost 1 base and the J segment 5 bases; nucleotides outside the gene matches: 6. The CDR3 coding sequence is TGTGCCAGCAGCCAAGTGGCAGGGGGCTTGTATGGCTACACCTTC. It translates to CASSQVAGGLYGYTF.